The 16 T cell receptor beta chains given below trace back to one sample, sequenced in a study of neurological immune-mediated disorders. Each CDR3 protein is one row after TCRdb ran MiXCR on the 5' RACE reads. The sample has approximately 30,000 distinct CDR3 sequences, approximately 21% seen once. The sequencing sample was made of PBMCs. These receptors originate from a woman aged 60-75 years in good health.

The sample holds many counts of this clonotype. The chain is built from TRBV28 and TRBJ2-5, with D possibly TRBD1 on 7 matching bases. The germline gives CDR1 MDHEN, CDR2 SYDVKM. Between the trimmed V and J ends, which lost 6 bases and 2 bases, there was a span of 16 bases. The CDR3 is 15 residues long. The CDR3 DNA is TGTGCCAGCAGCCCTACCAGGGGGGTACAAGAGACCCAGTACTTC. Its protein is CASSPTRGVQETQYF.

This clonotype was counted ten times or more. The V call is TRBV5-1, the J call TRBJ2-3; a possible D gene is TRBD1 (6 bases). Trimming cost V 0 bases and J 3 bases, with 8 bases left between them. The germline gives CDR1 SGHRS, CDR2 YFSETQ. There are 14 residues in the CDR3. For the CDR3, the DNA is TGCGCCAGCAGCTTGGTAACAGGGACAGATACGCAGTATTTT. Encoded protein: CASSLVTGTDTQYF.

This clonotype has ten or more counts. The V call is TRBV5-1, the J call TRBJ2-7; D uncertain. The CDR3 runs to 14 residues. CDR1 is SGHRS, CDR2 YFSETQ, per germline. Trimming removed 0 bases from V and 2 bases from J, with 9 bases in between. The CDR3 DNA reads TGCGCCAGCAGCTTGGGGTTAGGTACCTACGAGCAGTACTTC. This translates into CASSLGLGTYEQYF. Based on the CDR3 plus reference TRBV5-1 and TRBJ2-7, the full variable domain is KAGVTQTPRYLIKTRGQQVTLSCSPISGHRSVSWYQQTPGQGLQFLFEYFSETQRNKGNFPGRFSGRQFSNSRSEMNVSTLELGDSALYLCASSLGLGTYEQYFGPGTRLTVT.

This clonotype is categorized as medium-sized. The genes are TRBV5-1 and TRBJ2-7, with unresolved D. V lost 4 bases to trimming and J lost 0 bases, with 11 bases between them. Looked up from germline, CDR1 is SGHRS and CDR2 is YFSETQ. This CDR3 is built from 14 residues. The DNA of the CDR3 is TGCGCCAGCAGCAAGGGTGGCAACTCCTACGAGCAGTACTTC. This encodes CASSKGGNSYEQYF.

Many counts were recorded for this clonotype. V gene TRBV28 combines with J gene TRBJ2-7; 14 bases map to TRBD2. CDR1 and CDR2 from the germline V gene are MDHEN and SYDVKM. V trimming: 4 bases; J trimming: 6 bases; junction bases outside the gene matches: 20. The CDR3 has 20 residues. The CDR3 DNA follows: TGTGCCAGCAGTTCAGCCTTTGGGACAGGGGGGACTAGCGGGAGTTTCGAGCAGTACTTC. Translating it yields CASSSAFGTGGTSGSFEQYF.

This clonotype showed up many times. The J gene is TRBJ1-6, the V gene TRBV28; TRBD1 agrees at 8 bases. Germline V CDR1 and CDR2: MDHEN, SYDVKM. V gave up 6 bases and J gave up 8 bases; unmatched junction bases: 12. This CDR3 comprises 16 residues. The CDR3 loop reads CASRNLQGAVDSPLHF. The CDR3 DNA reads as TGTGCCAGCAGAAATCTCCAGGGGGCAGTCGATTCACCCCTCCACTTT.

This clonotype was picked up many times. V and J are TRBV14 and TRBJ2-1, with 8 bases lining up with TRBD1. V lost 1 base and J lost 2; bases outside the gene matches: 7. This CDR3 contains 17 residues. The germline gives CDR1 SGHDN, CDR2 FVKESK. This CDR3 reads CASSQAGRTGTYNEQFF. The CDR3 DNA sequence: TGTGCCAGCAGCCAAGCGGGACGGACAGGGACCTACAATGAGCAGTTCTTC.

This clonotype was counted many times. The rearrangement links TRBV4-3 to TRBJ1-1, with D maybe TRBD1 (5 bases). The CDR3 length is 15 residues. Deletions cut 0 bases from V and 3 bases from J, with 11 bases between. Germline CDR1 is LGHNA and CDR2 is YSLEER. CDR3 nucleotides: TGCGCCAGCAGCCAAGACGGGGGATGGGACACTGAAGCTTTCTTT. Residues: CASSQDGGWDTEAFF.

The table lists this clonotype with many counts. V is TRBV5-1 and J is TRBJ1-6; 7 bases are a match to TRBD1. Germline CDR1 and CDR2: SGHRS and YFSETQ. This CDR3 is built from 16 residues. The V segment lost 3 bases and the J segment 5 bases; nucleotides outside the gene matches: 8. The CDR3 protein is CASSSKWDSNNSPLHF. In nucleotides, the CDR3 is TGCGCCAGCAGCTCAAAATGGGACAGCAATAATTCACCCCTCCACTTT.

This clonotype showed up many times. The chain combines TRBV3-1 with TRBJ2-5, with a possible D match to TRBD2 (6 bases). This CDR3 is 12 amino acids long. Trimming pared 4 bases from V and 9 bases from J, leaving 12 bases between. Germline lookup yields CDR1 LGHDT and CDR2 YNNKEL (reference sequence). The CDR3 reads CASSPRWGAQYF. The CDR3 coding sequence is TGTGCCAGCAGCCCACGGTGGGGGGCCCAGTACTTC.

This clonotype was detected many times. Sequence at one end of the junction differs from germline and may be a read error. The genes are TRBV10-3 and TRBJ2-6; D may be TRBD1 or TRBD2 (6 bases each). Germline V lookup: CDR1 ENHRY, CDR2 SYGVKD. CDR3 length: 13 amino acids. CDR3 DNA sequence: TGTGCCATCAGTGAGAGGGGGGTCAACGTCCTGACTTTC. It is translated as CAISERGVNVLTF.

Here the CDR3 reads CAITSPRGGRTYEQYF. The CDR3 DNA is TGTGCCATCACGTCCCCCCGGGGTGGCCGGACCTACGAGCAGTACTTC. The rearrangement links TRBV10-3 to TRBJ2-7; D may be TRBD2 (5 bases). The CDR3 has 16 amino acids. V lost 7 bases and J lost 2, with 21 bases in between. CDR1 is ENHRY and CDR2 is SYGVKD in the germline V gene.

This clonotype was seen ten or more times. CDR3 amino acids: CSARDSGGTDTQYF. Here the CDR3 DNA reads TGCAGTGCTAGAGATAGCGGGGGAACAGATACGCAGTATTTT. The chain has TRBV20-1 and TRBJ2-3; 9 bases fit TRBD2. Germline-derived CDR1 and CDR2 are DFQATT and SNEGSKA (reference sequence). Germline trimming cut 0 bases from V and 3 bases from J; bases unmatched to any gene: 1. This CDR3 spans 14 amino acids.

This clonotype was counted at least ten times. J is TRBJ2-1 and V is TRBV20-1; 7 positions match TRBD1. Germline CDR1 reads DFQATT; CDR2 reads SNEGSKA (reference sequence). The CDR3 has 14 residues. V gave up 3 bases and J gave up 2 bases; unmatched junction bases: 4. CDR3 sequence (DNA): TGCAGTGCTAGTCTGAGGGGGCCCTACAATGAGCAGTTCTTC. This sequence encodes CSASLRGPYNEQFF.

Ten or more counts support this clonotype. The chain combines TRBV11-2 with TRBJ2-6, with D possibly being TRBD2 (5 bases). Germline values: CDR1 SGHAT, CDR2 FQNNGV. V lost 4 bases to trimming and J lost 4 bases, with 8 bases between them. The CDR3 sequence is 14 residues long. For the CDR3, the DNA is TGTGCCAGCAGCTCCCCGGGGGGGGCCAACGTCCTGACTTTC. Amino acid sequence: CASSSPGGANVLTF.

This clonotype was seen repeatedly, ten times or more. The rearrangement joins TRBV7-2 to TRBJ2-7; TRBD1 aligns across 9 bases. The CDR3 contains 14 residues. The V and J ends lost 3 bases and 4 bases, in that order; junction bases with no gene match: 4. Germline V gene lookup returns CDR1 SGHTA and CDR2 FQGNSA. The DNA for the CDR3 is TGTGCCAGCAGCTTCCGGACAGGGGTGTACGAGCAGTACTTC. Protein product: CASSFRTGVYEQYF. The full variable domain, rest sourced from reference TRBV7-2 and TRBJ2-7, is GAGVSQSPSNKVTEKGKDVELRCDPISGHTALYWYRQSLGQGLEFLIYFQGNSAPDKSGLPSDRFSAERTGGSVSTLTIQRTQQEDSAVYLCASSFRTGVYEQYFGPGTRLTVT.